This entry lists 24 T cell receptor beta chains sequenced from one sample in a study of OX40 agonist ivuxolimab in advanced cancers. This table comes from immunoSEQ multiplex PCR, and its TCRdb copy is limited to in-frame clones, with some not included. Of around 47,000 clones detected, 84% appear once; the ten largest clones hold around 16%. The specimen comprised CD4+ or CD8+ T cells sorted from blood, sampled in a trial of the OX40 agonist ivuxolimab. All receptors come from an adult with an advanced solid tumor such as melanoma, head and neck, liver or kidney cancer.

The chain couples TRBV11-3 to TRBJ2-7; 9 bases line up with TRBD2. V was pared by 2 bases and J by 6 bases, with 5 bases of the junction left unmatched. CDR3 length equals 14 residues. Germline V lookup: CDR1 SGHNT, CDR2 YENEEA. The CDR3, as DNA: TGTGCCAGCAGCTTACTAGCGGGGAACCCCGAGCAGTACTTC. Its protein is CASSLLAGNPEQYF.

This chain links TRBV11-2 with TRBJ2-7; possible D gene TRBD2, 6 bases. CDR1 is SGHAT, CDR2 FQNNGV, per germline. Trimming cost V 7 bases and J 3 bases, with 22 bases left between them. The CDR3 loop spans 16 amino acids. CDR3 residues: CASNQPGESADYEQYF. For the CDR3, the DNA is TGTGCCAGCAACCAACCGGGGGAGTCTGCCGACTACGAGCAGTACTTC.

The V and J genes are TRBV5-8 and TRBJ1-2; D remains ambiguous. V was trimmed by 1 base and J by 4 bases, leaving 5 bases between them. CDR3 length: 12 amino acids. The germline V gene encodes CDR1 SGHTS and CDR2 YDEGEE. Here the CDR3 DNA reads TGTGCCAGCAGCTTGACACCCTATGGCTACACCTTC. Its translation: CASSLTPYGYTF. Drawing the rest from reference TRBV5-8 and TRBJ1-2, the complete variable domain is EAGVTQSPTHLIKTRGQQATLRCSPISGHTSVYWYQQALGLGLQFLLWYDEGEERNRGNFPPRFSGRQFPNYSSELNVNALELEDSALYLCASSLTPYGYTFGSGTRLTVV.

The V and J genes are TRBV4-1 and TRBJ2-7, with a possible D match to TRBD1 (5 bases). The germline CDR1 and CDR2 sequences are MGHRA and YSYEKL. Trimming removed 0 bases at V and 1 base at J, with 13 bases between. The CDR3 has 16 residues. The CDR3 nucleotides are TGCGCCAGCAGCCAAGATTTGCAGGGAACGTCCTACGAGCAGTACTTC. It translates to CASSQDLQGTSYEQYF.

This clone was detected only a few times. Written as DNA, the CDR3 is TGTGCCAGTAGTAGGCCTTGGGACAGGGCCACCGGGGAGCTGTTTTTT. Amino acid sequence: CASSRPWDRATGELFF. This chain connects TRBV19 to TRBJ2-2; TRBD1 matches 9 bases. The CDR3 sequence is 16 residues long. In germline, CDR1 is LNHDA, CDR2 SQIVND (reference sequence). V lost 4 bases, J lost 4 bases, and 7 bases stayed unmatched.

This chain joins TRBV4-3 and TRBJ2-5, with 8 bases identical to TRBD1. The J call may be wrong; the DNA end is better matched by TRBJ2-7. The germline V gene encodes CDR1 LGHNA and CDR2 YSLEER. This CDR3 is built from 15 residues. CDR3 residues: CASSQGMTGAYEQYF. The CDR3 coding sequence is TGCGCCAGCAGCCAAGGGATGACAGGGGCCTACGAGCAGTACTTC.

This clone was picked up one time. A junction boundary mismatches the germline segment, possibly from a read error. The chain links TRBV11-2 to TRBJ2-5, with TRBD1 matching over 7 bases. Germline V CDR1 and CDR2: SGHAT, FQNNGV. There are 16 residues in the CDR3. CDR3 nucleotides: TGTGCCAGCAGCCTAGAGTACGACAGGGCGGAAGAGACCCAGTACTTC. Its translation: CASSLEYDRAEETQYF.

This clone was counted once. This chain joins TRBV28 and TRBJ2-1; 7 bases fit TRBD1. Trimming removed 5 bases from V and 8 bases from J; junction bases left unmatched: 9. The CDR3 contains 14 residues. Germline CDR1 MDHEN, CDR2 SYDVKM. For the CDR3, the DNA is TGTGCCAGCAGTCCGACAGGGACCTATCATGAGCAGTTCTTC. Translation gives CASSPTGTYHEQFF.

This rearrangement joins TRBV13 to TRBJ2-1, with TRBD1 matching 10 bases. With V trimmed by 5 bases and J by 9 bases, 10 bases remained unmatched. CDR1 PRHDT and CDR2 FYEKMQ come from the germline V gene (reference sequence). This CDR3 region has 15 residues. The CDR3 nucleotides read TGTGCCAGCAGCCCCCGGGACAGGGGTGGCGGTGAGCAGTTCTTC. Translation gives CASSPRDRGGGEQFF.

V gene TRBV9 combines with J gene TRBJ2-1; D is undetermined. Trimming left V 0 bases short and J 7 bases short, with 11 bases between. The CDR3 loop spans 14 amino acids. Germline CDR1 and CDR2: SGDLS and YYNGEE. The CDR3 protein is CASSVGSRPNEQFF. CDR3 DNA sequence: TGTGCCAGCAGCGTAGGATCTAGGCCTAATGAGCAGTTCTTC.

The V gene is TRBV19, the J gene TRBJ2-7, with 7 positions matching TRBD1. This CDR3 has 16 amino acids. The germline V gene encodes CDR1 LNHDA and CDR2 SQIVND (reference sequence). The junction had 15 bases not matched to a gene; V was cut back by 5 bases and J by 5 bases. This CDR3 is CASSPQTGQKRNEQYF. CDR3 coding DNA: TGTGCCAGTAGTCCCCAAACGGGACAGAAGAGGAACGAGCAGTACTTC. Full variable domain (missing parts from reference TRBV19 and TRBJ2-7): DGGITQSPKYLFRKEGQNVTLSCEQNLNHDAMYWYRQDPGQGLRLIYYSQIVNDFQKGDIAEGYSVSREKKESFPLTVTSAQKNPTAFYLCASSPQTGQKRNEQYFGPGTRLTVT.

The CDR3 reads CASSPYRAQETQYF. CDR3 DNA sequence: TGTGCCAGCAGCCCTTACAGGGCACAAGAGACCCAGTACTTC. The chain joins TRBV5-4 to TRBJ2-5, with D possibly TRBD1 on 6 matching bases. Germline V CDR1 and CDR2: SGHNT, YYREEE (reference sequence). This CDR3 region has 14 residues. V shed 4 bases and J shed 2 bases, with 12 bases lying between them.

CDR3 region: CASRGVPDTQYF. CDR3 nucleotide sequence: TGTGCCAGCAGGGGAGTGCCAGATACGCAGTATTTT. The chain recombines TRBV5-4 with TRBJ2-3; D possibly corresponds to TRBD2 (5 bases). This CDR3 has 12 amino acids. Looked up from germline, CDR1 is SGHNT and CDR2 is YYREEE (reference sequence). Trimming took 5 bases from V and 4 from J, leaving 8 bases between them.

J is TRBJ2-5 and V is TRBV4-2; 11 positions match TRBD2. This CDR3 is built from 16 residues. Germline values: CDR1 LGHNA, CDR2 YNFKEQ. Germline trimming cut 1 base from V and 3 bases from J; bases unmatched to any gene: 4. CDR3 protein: CASSQVTSGGKETQYF. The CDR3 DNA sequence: TGTGCCAGCAGCCAAGTAACTAGCGGGGGCAAAGAGACCCAGTACTTC.

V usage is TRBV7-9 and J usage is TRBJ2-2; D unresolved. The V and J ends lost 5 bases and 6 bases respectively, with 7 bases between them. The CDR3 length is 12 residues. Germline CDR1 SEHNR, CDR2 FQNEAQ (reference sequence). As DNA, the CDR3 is TGTGCCAGCAGCCTGACGGCCGGGGAGCTGTTTTTT. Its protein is CASSLTAGELFF.

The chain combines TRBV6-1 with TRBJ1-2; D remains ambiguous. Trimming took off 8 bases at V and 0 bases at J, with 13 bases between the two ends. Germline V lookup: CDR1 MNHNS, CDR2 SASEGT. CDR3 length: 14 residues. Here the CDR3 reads CASCWEYPNYGYTF. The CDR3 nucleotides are TGTGCCAGCTGTTGGGAATACCCTAACTATGGCTACACCTTC.

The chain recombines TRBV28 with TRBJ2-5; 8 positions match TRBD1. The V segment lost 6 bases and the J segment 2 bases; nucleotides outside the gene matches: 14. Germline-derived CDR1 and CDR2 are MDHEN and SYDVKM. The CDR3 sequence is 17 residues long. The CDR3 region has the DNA TGTGCCAGCAGGATAAATCCACAGGGGGGTTTTCAAGAGACCCAGTACTTC. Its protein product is CASRINPQGGFQETQYF. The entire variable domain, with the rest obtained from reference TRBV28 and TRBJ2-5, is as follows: DVKVTQSSRYLVKRTGEKVFLECVQDMDHENMFWYRQDPGLGLRLIYFSYDVKMKEKGDIPEGYSVSREKKERFSLILESASTNQTSMYLCASRINPQGGFQETQYFGPGTRLLVL.

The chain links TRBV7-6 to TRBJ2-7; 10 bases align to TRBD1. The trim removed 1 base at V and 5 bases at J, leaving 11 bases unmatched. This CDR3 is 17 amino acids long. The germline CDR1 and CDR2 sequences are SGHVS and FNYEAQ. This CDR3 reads CASSLVSGQGVRHEQYF. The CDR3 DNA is TGTGCCAGCAGCTTAGTGTCAGGACAGGGGGTACGACACGAGCAGTACTTC.

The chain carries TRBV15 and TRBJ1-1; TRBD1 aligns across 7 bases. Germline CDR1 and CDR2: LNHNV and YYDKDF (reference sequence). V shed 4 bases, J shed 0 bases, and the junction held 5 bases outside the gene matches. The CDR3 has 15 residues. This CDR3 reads CATSIYRGMNTEAFF. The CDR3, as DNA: TGTGCCACCAGCATCTACAGGGGAATGAACACTGAAGCTTTCTTT.

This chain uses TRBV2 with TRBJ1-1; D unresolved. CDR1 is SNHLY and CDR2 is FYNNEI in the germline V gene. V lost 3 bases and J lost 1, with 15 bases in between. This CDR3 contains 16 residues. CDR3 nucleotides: TGTGCCAGCAGTGAGGGGTATTTGGAGAGGAACACTGAAGCTTTCTTT. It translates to CASSEGYLERNTEAFF.

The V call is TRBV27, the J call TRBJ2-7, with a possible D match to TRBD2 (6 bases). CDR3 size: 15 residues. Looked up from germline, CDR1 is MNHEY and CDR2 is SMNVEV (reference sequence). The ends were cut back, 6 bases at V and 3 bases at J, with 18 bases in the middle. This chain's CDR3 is CASRGGGLGFYEQYF. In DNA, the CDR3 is TGTGCCAGCAGGGGGGGAGGACTGGGCTTCTACGAGCAGTACTTC.

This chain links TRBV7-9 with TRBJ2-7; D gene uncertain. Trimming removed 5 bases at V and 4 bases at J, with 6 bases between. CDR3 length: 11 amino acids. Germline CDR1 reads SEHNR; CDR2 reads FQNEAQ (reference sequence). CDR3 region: CASSPQYEQYF. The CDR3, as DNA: TGTGCCAGCAGCCCCCAGTACGAGCAGTACTTC.

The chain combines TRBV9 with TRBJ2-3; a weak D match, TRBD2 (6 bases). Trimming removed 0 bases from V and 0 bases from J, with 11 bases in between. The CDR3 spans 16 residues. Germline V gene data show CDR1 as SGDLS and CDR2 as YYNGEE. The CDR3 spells CASSVAGVTSTDTQYF. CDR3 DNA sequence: TGTGCCAGCAGCGTAGCGGGGGTAACTAGCACAGATACGCAGTATTTT.

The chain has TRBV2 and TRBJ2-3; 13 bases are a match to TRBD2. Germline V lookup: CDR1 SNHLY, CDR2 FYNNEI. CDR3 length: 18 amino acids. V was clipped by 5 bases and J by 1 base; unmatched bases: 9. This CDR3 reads CASSKTSGGPVGTDTQYF. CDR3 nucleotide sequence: TGTGCCAGCAGTAAGACTAGCGGGGGGCCGGTAGGCACAGATACGCAGTATTTT.